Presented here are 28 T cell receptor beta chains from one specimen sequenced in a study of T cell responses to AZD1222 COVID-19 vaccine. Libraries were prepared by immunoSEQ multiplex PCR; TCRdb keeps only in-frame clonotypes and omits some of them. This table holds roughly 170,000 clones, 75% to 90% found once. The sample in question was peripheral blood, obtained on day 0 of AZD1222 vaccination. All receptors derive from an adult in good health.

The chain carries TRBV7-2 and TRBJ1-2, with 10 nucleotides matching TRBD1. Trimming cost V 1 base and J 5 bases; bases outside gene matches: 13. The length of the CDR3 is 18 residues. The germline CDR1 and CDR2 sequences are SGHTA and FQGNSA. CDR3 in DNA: TGTGCCAGCAGCTTAGGTATGAGACAGGGGGCGCAGAGGTATGGCTACACCTTC. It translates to CASSLGMRQGAQRYGYTF.

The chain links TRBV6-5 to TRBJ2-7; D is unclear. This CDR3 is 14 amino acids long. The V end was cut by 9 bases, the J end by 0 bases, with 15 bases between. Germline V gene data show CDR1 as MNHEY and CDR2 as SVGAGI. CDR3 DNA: TGTGCCAGTTCGGCATTTTTAAGCTCCTACGAGCAGTACTTC. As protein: CASSAFLSSYEQYF.

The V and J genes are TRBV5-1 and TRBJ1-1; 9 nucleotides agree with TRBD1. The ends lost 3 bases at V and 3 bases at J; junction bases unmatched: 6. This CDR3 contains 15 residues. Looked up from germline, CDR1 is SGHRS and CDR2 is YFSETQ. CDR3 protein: CASSSRTGADTEAFF. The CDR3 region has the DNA TGCGCCAGCAGCTCTAGGACAGGGGCTGACACTGAAGCTTTCTTT. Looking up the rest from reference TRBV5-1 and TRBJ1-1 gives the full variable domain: KAGVTQTPRYLIKTRGQQVTLSCSPISGHRSVSWYQQTPGQGLQFLFEYFSETQRNKGNFPGRFSGRQFSNSRSEMNVSTLELGDSALYLCASSSRTGADTEAFFGQGTRLTVV.

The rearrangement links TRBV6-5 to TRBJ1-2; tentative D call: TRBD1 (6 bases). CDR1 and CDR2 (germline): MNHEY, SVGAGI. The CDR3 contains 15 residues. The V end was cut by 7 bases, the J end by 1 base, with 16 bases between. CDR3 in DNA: TGTGCCAGCAACGGACAGTCGGGCCTTAACTATGGCTACACCTTC. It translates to CASNGQSGLNYGYTF.

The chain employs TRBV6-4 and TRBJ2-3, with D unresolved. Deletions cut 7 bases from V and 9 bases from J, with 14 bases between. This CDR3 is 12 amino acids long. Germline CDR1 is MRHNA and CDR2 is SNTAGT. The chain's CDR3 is CASMASTGTQYF. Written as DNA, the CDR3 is TGTGCCAGCATGGCTAGTACCGGAACGCAGTATTTT.

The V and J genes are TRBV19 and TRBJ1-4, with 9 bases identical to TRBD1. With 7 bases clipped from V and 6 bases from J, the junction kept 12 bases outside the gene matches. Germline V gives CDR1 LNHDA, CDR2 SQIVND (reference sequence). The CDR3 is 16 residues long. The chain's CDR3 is CASISPPGTGYEKLFF. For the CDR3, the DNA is TGTGCCAGTATCTCTCCTCCCGGGACAGGGTATGAAAAACTGTTTTTT.

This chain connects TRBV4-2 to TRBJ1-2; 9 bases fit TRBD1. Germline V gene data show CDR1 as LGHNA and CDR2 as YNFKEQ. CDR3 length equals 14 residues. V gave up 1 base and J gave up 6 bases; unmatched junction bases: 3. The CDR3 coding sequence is TGTGCCAGCAGCCAAGTCGGACAGGGGAATGGCTACACCTTC. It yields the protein CASSQVGQGNGYTF.

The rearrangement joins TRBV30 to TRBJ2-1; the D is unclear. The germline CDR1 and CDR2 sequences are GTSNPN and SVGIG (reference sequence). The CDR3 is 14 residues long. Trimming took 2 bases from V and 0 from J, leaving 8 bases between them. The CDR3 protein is CAWSSVDSYNEQFF. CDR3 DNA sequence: TGTGCCTGGAGTTCGGTGGACTCCTACAATGAGCAGTTCTTC.

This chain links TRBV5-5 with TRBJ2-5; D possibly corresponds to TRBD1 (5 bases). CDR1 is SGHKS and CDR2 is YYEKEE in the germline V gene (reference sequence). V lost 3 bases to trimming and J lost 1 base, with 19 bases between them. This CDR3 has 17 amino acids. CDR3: CASSSQGTLRLQETQYF. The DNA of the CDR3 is TGTGCCAGCAGCTCTCAGGGCACTCTACGACTCCAAGAGACCCAGTACTTC.

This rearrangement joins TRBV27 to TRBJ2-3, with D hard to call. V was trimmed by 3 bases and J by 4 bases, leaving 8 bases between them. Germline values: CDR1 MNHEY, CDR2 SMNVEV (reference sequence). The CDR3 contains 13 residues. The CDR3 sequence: CASSFLGSDTQYF. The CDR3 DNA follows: TGTGCCAGCAGTTTCCTGGGTTCAGATACGCAGTATTTT.

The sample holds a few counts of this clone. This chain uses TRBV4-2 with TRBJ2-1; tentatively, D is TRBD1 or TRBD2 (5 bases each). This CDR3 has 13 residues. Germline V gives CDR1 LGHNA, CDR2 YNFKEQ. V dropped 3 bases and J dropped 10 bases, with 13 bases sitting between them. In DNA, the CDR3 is TGTGCCAGCAGCCACGGGACGGGCTCGGAGCAGTTCTTC. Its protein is CASSHGTGSEQFF.

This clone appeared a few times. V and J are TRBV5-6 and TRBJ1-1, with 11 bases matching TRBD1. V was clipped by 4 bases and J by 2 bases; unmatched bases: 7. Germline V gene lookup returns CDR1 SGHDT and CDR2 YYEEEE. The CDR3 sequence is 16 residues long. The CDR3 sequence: CASSQDRGRINTEAFF. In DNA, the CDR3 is TGTGCCAGCAGCCAGGACAGGGGGCGAATTAACACTGAAGCTTTCTTT.

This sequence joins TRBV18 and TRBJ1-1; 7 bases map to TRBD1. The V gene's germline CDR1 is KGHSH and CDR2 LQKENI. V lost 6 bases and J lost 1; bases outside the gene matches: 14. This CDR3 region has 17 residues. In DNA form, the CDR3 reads TGTGCCAGCTCCTCTGCACCCCTACAGGGGACGAACACTGAAGCTTTCTTT. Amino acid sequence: CASSSAPLQGTNTEAFF.

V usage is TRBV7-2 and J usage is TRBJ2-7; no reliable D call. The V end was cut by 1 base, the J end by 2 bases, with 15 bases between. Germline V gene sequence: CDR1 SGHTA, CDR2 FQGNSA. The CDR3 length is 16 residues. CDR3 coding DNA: TGTGCCAGCAGCTTAGGTTCATCGACTCCTACCTACGAGCAGTACTTC. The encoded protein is CASSLGSSTPTYEQYF.

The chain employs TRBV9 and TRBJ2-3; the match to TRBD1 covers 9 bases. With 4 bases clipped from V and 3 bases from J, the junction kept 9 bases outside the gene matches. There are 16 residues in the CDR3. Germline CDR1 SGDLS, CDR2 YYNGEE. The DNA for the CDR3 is TGTGCCAGCAGCCCCTGGGACAGGGTTTCGACAGATACGCAGTATTTT. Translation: CASSPWDRVSTDTQYF.

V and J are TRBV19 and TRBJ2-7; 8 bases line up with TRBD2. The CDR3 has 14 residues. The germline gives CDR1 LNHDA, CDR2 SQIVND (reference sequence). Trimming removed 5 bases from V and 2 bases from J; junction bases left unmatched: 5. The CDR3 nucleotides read TGTGCCAGTAGTGCGGGACTAGGTACCTACGAGCAGTACTTC. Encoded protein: CASSAGLGTYEQYF.

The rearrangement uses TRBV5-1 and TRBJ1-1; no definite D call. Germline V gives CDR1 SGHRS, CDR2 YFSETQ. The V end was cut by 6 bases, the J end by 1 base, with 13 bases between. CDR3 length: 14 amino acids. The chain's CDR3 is CASTYQAANTEAFF. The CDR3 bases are TGCGCCAGCACCTACCAGGCCGCGAACACTGAAGCTTTCTTT.

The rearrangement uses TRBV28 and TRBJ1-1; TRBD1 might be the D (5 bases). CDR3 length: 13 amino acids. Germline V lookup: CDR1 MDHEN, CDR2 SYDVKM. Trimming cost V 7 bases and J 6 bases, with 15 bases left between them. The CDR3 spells CASKRGGIAEAFF. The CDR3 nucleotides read TGTGCCAGCAAAAGGGGAGGGATCGCTGAAGCTTTCTTT.

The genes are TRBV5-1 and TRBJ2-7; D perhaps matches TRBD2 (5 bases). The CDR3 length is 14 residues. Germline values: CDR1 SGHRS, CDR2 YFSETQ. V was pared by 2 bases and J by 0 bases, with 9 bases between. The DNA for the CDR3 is TGCGCCAGCAGCTTCCGGGGATCCTCCTACGAGCAGTACTTC. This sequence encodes CASSFRGSSYEQYF.

The CDR3, as DNA: TGTGCCACCAGCACAGGGACCCTGTCCTCCTACGAGCAGTACTTC. Translated: CATSTGTLSSYEQYF. The gene calls are TRBV15 and TRBJ2-7; D may match TRBD1 or TRBD2 (5 bases each). From germline, CDR1 is LNHNV and CDR2 YYDKDF (reference sequence). The V gene lost 4 bases and the J gene lost 0 bases, with 13 bases spanning the gap. This CDR3 has 15 residues.

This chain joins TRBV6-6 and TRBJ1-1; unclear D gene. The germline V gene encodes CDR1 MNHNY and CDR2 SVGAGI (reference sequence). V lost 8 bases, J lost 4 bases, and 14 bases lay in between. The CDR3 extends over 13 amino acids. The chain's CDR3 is CASELELGTEAFF. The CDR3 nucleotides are TGTGCCAGCGAGCTCGAGCTTGGCACTGAAGCTTTCTTT.

The CDR3 nucleotides are TGTGCCAGCAGTGGGATGGCCCGAACGGGTGAAAAACTGTTTTTT. It codes for CASSGMARTGEKLFF. This sequence joins TRBV2 and TRBJ1-4; D not certain. The CDR3 is made up of 15 amino acids. The V end was cut by 4 bases, the J end by 7 bases, with 16 bases between. Germline CDR1 and CDR2: SNHLY and FYNNEI. Drawing the rest from reference TRBV2 and TRBJ1-4, the complete variable domain is EPEVTQTPSHQVTQMGQEVILRCVPISNHLYFYWYRQILGQKVEFLVSFYNNEISEKSEIFDDQFSVERPDGSNFTLKIRSTKLEDSAMYFCASSGMARTGEKLFFGSGTQLSVL.

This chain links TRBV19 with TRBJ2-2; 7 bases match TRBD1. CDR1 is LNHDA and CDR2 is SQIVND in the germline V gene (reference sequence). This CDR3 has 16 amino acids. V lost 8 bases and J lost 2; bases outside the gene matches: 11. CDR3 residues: CASRALGQYNTGELFF. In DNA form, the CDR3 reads TGTGCCAGTCGAGCGTTGGGACAGTATAACACCGGGGAGCTGTTTTTT.

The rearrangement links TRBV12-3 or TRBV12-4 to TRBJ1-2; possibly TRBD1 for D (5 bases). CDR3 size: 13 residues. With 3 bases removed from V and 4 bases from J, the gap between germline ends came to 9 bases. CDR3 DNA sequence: TGTGCCAGCAGTTTGTCAGGGTCCTATGGCTACACCTTC. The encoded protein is CASSLSGSYGYTF.

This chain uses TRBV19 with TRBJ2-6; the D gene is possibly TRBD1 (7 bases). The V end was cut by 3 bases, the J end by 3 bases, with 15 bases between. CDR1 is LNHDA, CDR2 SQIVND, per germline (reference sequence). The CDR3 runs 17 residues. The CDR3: CASSIGGGAFGANVLTF. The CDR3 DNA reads TGTGCCAGTAGTATTGGAGGGGGCGCTTTTGGGGCCAACGTCCTGACTTTC.

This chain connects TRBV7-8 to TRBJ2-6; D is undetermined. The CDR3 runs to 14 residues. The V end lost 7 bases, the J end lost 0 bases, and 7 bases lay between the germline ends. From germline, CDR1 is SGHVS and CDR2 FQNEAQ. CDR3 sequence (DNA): TGTGCCAGCATCCCCACCTCTGGGGCCAACGTCCTGACTTTC. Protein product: CASIPTSGANVLTF.

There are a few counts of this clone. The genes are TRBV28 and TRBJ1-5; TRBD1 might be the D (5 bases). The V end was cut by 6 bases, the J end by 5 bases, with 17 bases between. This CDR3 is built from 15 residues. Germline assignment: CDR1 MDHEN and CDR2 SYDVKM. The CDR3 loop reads CASRLPTRGDQPQHF. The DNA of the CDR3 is TGTGCCAGCAGACTCCCGACAAGGGGCGATCAGCCCCAGCATTTT. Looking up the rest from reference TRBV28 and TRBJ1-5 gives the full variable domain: DVKVTQSSRYLVKRTGEKVFLECVQDMDHENMFWYRQDPGLGLRLIYFSYDVKMKEKGDIPEGYSVSREKKERFSLILESASTNQTSMYLCASRLPTRGDQPQHFGDGTRLSIL.

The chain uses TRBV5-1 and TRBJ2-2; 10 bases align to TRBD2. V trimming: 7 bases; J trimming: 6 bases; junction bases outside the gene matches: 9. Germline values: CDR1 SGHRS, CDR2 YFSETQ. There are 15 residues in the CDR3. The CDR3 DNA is TGCGCCAGCTCCCCCTTAGCGGGAGGCGCCGGGGAGCTGTTTTTT. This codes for CASSPLAGGAGELFF.